The 10 T cell receptor beta chains presented below share a single source sample, sequenced in a study of cytomegalovirus exposure and HLA in healthy donors. The PCR used 60 Vbeta and 13 Jbeta primers. This table comes from immunoSEQ multiplex PCR, and its TCRdb copy is limited to in-frame clones, with some not included. The data hold approximately 160,000 clones, with over 65% observed a single time. The sequencing sample was made of PBMCs. The receptors shown here come from a man aged 18 to 35 in good health and CMV-seropositive.

The chain uses TRBV4-1 and TRBJ1-1; D might be TRBD1 (5 bases). The V end was cut by 1 base, the J end by 0 bases, with 9 bases between. Germline V lookup: CDR1 MGHRA, CDR2 YSYEKL. CDR3 size: 15 residues. The CDR3 loop is CASSQVDSMNTEAFF. The CDR3 nucleotides read TGCGCCAGCAGCCAAGTAGACAGCATGAACACTGAAGCTTTCTTT.

This clone appeared once. CDR3 sequence reads: CSALRTGLTYEQYV. The CDR3 coding sequence is TGCAGCGCCCTTAGGACAGGCCTAACCTACGAGCAGTACGTC. This sequence joins TRBV29-1 and TRBJ2-7, with 7 bases that match TRBD1. The CDR3 consists of 14 residues. Per germline, CDR1 SQVTM and CDR2 ANQGSEA. Losses at the gene ends were 7 bases for V and 2 bases for J; bases not matched to a gene: 11.

This clone has just one count. This chain joins TRBV5-4 and TRBJ1-3; D not certain. V was clipped by 0 bases and J by 5 bases, with 9 bases between them. CDR1 SGHNT and CDR2 YYREEE come from the germline V gene (reference sequence). The CDR3 runs to 14 residues. This chain's CDR3 is CASSLDGIRNTIYF. The CDR3 region has the DNA TGTGCCAGCAGCTTGGACGGTATCCGAAACACCATATATTTT.

This chain connects TRBV6-6 to TRBJ2-1, with TRBD1 matching 7 bases. Per the germline V gene, CDR1 is MNHNY and CDR2 is SVGAGI (reference sequence). The CDR3 runs 14 residues. V shed 4 bases and J 6 bases; nucleotides not matched to a gene: 6. The CDR3 spells CASSWADRVNEQFF. DNA for the CDR3: TGTGCCAGCAGTTGGGCCGACAGGGTCAATGAGCAGTTCTTC.

A note on this clone: This CDR3 is also generated by other DNA sequences in the sample. The chain is built from TRBV28 and TRBJ1-3; D may be TRBD1 (6 bases). Deletions cut 3 bases from V and 3 bases from J, with 12 bases between. The germline V gene encodes CDR1 MDHEN and CDR2 SYDVKM. The CDR3 length is 15 residues. This chain's CDR3 is CASSLGGARGNTIYF. The CDR3 coding sequence is TGTGCCAGCAGTTTGGGGGGGGCTCGTGGAAACACCATATATTTT. The full variable domain, its missing parts supplied by reference TRBV28 and TRBJ1-3, is DVKVTQSSRYLVKRTGEKVFLECVQDMDHENMFWYRQDPGLGLRLIYFSYDVKMKEKGDIPEGYSVSREKKERFSLILESASTNQTSMYLCASSLGGARGNTIYFGEGSWLTVV.

The chain uses TRBV5-1 and TRBJ2-5, with D hard to call. The CDR3 covers 13 residues. Trimming pared 5 bases from V and 4 bases from J, leaving 12 bases between. Germline CDR1 is SGHRS and CDR2 is YFSETQ. The CDR3 loop reads CASRLTPPETQYF. The DNA for the CDR3 is TGCGCCAGCAGACTAACGCCTCCAGAGACCCAGTACTTC.

The chain employs TRBV5-6 and TRBJ2-1, with 11 bases fitting TRBD1. Unmatched junction bases numbered 6, after V lost 2 bases and J lost 8 bases. The CDR3 sequence is 15 residues long. Germline V gene sequence: CDR1 SGHDT, CDR2 YYEEEE. CDR3 residues: CASSFGTGGSDEQFF. CDR3 nucleotide sequence: TGTGCCAGCAGCTTTGGGACAGGGGGATCGGATGAGCAGTTCTTC.

V and J are TRBV18 and TRBJ1-3; the match to TRBD1 covers 8 bases. The V and J ends lost 3 bases and 1 base, in that order; junction bases with no gene match: 5. Germline CDR1 is KGHSH and CDR2 is LQKENI. This CDR3 is 16 amino acids long. The CDR3 is CASSPGRTGSGNTIYF. CDR3 sequence (DNA): TGTGCCAGCTCACCTGGACGGACAGGGTCTGGAAACACCATATATTTT.

This clone is a singleton in its sample. The rearrangement joins TRBV2 to TRBJ2-2; a possible D gene is TRBD2 (6 bases). V lost 6 bases and J lost 8, with 19 bases in between. The CDR3 has 15 amino acids. Per germline, CDR1 SNHLY and CDR2 FYNNEI. DNA for the CDR3: TGTGCCAGCAGCCGGGGACTTGCCTCTATAGGGGAGCTGTTTTTT. It specifies CASSRGLASIGELFF.

This rearrangement joins TRBV28 to TRBJ2-6; 11 bases map to TRBD2. The CDR3 length is 14 residues. CDR1 and CDR2 (germline): MDHEN, SYDVKM. After removal of 6 bases from V and 18 bases from J, the junction contained 13 bases not matched to a gene. The CDR3 loop is CASRAALAGGYRTF. The CDR3 bases are TGTGCCAGCAGGGCCGCTCTAGCGGGGGGATACCGGACTTTC.